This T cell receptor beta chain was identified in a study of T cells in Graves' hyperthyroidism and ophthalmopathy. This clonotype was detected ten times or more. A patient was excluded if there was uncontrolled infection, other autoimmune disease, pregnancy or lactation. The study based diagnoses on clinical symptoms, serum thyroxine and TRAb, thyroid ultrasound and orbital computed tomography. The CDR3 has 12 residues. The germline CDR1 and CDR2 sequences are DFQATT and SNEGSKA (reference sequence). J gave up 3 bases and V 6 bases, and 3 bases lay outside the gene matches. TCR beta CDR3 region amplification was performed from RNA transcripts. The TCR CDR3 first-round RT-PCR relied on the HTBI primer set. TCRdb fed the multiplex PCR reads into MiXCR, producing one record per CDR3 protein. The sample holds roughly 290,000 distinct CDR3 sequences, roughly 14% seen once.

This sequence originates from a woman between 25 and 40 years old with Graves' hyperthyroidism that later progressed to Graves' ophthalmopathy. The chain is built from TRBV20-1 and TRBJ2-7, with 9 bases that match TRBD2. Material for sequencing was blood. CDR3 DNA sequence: TGCAGTGCCATAGCGGGAGACTACGAGCAGTACTTC. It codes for CSAIAGDYEQYF.